Described below is a single TCR beta chain sequence and its context. The antigen remains undetermined. Trimming cost V 7 bases and J 8 bases; bases outside gene matches: 11. CDR1 and CDR2 (germline): SNHLY, FYNNEI. The CDR3 is made up of 14 amino acids. Data came from immunoSEQ multiplex PCR; TCRdb stores just in-frame clones and leaves some out. The sample consists of approximately 100,000 clones, about 89% of them appearing once. This entry is derived from a study of T cell responses to AZD1222 COVID-19 vaccine. General study points: Sampling that yielded the repertoires occurred only after the peak T cell response. Donor demographics were predominantly white British with a female majority; clonal diversity may be underestimated. Two AZD1222 doses significantly raised spike-specific TCR breadth and depth over controls.

The chain is built from TRBV2 and TRBJ1-2, with 9 bases aligning to TRBD1. This sample comprised peripheral blood, obtained 28 days after the second AZD1222 dose. This TCR came from an adult who received the AZD1222 COVID-19 vaccine. The CDR3 protein is CASKFEGTGSGYTF. DNA of the CDR3: TGTGCCAGCAAATTCGAGGGGACAGGGAGCGGCTACACCTTC.